These 9 T cell receptor beta chains were all obtained from the same sample, sequenced in a study of T cells in tuberculosis listed by TCRdb under 2018. The library was obtained by the immunoSEQ multiplex PCR assay. The immuneACCESS repertoire file appears here via TCRdb, limited to in-frame rearrangements. These files lack a portion of the clones; in checked studies, under half of the deficit traces to unresolved V genes, and the cause of the others is not known. Here the sample has tens of thousands of clones; less than 97% occur a single time. The ten biggest clones cover 2% to 3% of the sample. Sample: PBMCs. The receptors were gathered from a donor between 10 and 35 years old with latent tuberculosis or without tuberculosis infection.

This chain uses TRBV29-1 with TRBJ1-2; 7 nucleotides match TRBD1. Germline V lookup: CDR1 SQVTM, CDR2 ANQGSEA. The length of the CDR3 is 13 residues. CDR3 sequence (DNA): TGCACCGTAATGACAGGGACCAACTATGGCTACACCTTC. Amino acids: CTVMTGTNYGYTF. Using reference TRBV29-1 and TRBJ1-2 for the parts outside the CDR3, the full variable domain is SAVISQKPSRDICQRGTSLTIQCQVDSQVTMMFWYRQQPGQSLTLIATANQGSEATYESGFVIDKFPISRPNLTFSTLTVSNMSPEDSSIYLCTVMTGTNYGYTFGSGTRLTVV.

This rearrangement joins TRBV9 to TRBJ2-3; 10 positions agree with TRBD2. Trimming removed 4 bases from V and 4 bases from J; junction bases left unmatched: 9. The CDR3 runs 16 residues. In germline, CDR1 is SGDLS, CDR2 YYNGEE. The CDR3 protein is CASSLASGRGADTQYF. The CDR3 DNA sequence: TGTGCCAGCAGCCTAGCTAGCGGGAGAGGCGCAGATACGCAGTATTTT. Complete variable domain (other parts from reference TRBV9 and TRBJ2-3): DSGVTQTPKHLITATGQRVTLRCSPRSGDLSVYWYQQSLDQGLQFLIQYYNGEERAKGNILERFSAQQFPDLHSELNLSSLELGDSALYFCASSLASGRGADTQYFGPGTRLTVL.

V gene TRBV4-1 combines with J gene TRBJ2-7; D may be TRBD1 (7 bases). In germline, CDR1 is MGHRA, CDR2 YSYEKL. The germline V and J ends were trimmed by 0 bases and 7 bases, with 22 bases remaining between them. The CDR3 covers 17 residues. CDR3 residues: CASSQDETTGREIEQYF. The DNA of the CDR3 is TGCGCCAGCAGCCAAGATGAGACGACAGGGCGGGAAATTGAGCAGTACTTC.

The chain combines TRBV6-1 with TRBJ2-5, with a weak D call TRBD1 (5 bases). Trimming removed 9 bases from V and 5 bases from J, with 16 bases in between. The CDR3 sequence is 13 residues long. CDR1 and CDR2 (germline): MNHNS, SASEGT. The CDR3 DNA reads TGTGCCAGTTCATGGGGCGAGAGGGAGACCCAGTACTTC. It yields the protein CASSWGERETQYF.

The gene calls are TRBV6-5 and TRBJ1-2; 8 nucleotides agree with TRBD1. V lost 6 bases to trimming and J lost 1 base; unmatched junction nucleotides: 1. The CDR3 has 13 residues. CDR1 is MNHEY, CDR2 SVGAGI, per germline. The CDR3 coding sequence is TGTGCCAGCAGGACAGGGGTTAACTATGGCTACACCTTC. Its protein product is CASRTGVNYGYTF.

The chain couples TRBV9 to TRBJ1-4, with 8 bases identical to TRBD1. The junction had 6 bases not matched to a gene; V was cut back by 4 bases and J by 1 base. The CDR3 has 16 residues. Germline V gene sequence: CDR1 SGDLS, CDR2 YYNGEE. The CDR3, as DNA: TGTGCCAGCAGCCTGGCAGGGGGCAGAACTAATGAAAAACTGTTTTTT. It yields the protein CASSLAGGRTNEKLFF.

The chain couples TRBV21-1 to TRBJ1-3; the table assigns TRBD1, which was not confirmed against the DNA. TRBV21-1 is a pseudogene locus. The CDR3 covers 18 residues. This CDR3 is CASTLSELTGFYANTIYF. The CDR3 nucleotides are TGTGCCAGCACCTTATCGGAACTGACAGGGTTTTATGCAAACACCATATATTTT.

The chain couples TRBV5-6 to TRBJ2-7; no firm D call. This CDR3 comprises 11 residues. Germline CDR1 and CDR2: SGHDT and YYEEEE. Trimming removed 5 bases at V and 5 bases at J, with 8 bases between. CDR3 nucleotide sequence: TGTGCCAGCAGTAGAAGCCACGAGCAGTACTTC. This translates into CASSRSHEQYF.

This chain links TRBV6-6 with TRBJ2-2; D perhaps matches TRBD1 (5 bases). The V gene's germline CDR1 is MNHNY and CDR2 SVGAGI (reference sequence). V was cut by 6 bases and J by 7 bases, with 9 bases left in between. The CDR3 is 12 residues long. The CDR3 here is CASRGLGGELFF. CDR3 bases: TGTGCCAGCAGGGGGCTGGGCGGGGAGCTGTTTTTT.